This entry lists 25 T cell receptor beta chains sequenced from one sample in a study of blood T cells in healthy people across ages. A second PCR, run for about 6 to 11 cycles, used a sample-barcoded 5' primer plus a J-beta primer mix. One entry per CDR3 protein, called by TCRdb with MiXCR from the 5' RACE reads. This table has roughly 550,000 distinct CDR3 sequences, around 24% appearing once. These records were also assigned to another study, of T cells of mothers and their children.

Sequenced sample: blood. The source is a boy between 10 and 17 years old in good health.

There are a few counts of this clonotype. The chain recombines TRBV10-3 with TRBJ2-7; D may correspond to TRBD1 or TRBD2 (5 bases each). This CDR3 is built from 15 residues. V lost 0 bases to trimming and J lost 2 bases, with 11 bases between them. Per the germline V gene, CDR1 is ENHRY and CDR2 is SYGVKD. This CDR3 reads CAISESRDAAYEQYF. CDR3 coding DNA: TGTGCCATCAGTGAGTCGAGGGACGCGGCCTACGAGCAGTACTTC.

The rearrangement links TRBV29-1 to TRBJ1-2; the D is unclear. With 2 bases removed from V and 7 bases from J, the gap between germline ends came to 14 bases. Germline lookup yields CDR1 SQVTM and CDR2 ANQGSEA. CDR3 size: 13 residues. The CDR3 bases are TGCAGCGTTGAAAACCCCGTCCCAACTGGCTACACCTTC. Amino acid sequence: CSVENPVPTGYTF.

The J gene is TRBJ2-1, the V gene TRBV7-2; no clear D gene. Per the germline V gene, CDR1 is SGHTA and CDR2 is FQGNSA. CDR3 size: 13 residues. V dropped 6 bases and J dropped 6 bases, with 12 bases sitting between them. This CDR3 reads CASRVDAANEQFF. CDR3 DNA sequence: TGTGCCAGCAGGGTAGACGCCGCCAATGAGCAGTTCTTC.

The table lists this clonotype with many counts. The CDR3 is CSVDSGAGETQYF. The CDR3 nucleotides read TGCAGCGTTGATTCAGGGGCGGGAGAGACCCAGTACTTC. The chain couples TRBV29-1 to TRBJ2-5; the D gene is possibly TRBD1 (6 bases). Germline V gene sequence: CDR1 SQVTM, CDR2 ANQGSEA. The CDR3 covers 13 residues. V lost 3 bases to trimming and J lost 4 bases, with 12 bases between them.

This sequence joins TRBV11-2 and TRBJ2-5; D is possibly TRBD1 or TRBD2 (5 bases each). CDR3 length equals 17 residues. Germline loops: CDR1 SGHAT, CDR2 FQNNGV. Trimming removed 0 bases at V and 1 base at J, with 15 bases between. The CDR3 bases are TGTGCCAGCAGCTTAGATATGGGACCTGGATTCCAAGAGACCCAGTACTTC. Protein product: CASSLDMGPGFQETQYF. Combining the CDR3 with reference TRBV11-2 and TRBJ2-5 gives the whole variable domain EAGVAQSPRYKIIEKRQSVAFWCNPISGHATLYWYQQILGQGPKLLIQFQNNGVVDDSQLPKDRFSAERLKGVDSTLKIQPAKLEDSAVYLCASSLDMGPGFQETQYFGPGTRLLVL.

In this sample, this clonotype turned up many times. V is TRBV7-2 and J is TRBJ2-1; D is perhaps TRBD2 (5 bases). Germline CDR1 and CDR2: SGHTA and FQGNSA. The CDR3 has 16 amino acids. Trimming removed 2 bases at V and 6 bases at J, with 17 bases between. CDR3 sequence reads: CASSLSLSSRFNEQFF. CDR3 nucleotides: TGTGCCAGCAGCTTATCCCTCTCTAGCCGGTTCAATGAGCAGTTCTTC.

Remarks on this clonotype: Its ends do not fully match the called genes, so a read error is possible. The CDR3 reads CASSDTGTQYF. DNA of the CDR3: TGCGCCAGCAGCGACACAGGTACGCAGTATTTT. The chain recombines TRBV5-1 with TRBJ2-3; tentative D call: TRBD1 (5 bases). The germline V gene has CDR1 SGHRS and CDR2 YFSETQ. The CDR3 spans 11 residues.

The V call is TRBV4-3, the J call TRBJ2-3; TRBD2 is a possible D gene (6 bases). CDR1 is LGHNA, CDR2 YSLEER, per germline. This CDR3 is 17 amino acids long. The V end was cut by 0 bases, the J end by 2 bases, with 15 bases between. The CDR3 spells CASSQEVVGGSTDTQYF. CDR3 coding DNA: TGCGCCAGCAGCCAAGAAGTTGTGGGGGGTTCCACAGATACGCAGTATTTT.

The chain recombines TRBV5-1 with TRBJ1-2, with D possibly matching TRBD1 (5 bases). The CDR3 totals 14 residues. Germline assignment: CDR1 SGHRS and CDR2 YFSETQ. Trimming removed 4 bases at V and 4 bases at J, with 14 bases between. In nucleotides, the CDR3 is TGCGCCAGCAGCGATTCTGACAGCCCCTATGGCTACACCTTC. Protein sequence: CASSDSDSPYGYTF.

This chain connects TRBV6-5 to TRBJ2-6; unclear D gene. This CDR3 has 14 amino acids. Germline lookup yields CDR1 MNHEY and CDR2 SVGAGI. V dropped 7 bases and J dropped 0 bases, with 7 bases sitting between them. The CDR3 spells CASMRLSGANVLTF. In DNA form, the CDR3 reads TGTGCCAGCATGAGGCTCTCTGGGGCCAACGTCCTGACTTTC.

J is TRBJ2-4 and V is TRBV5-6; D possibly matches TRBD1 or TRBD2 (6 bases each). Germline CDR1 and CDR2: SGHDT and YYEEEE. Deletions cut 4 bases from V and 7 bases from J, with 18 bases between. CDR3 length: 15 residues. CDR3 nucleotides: TGTGCCAGCAGCCCACAGGGTGGGGAGGCCAACATTCAGTACTTC. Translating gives CASSPQGGEANIQYF.

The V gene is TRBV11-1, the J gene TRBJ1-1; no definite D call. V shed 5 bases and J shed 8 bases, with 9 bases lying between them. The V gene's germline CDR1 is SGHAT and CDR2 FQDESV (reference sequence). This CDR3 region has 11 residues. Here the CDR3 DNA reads TGTGCCAGCAGCCAACAAGGCGAAGCTTTCTTT. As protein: CASSQQGEAFF.

The CDR3 protein is CASTGQGQGWYEQYF. As DNA, the CDR3 is TGTGCCAGCACCGGGCAAGGACAGGGGTGGTACGAGCAGTACTTC. This chain uses TRBV28 with TRBJ2-7; 9 bases match TRBD1. CDR3 length: 15 amino acids. V trimming: 7 bases; J trimming: 4 bases; junction bases outside the gene matches: 11. CDR1 and CDR2 from the germline V gene are MDHEN and SYDVKM.

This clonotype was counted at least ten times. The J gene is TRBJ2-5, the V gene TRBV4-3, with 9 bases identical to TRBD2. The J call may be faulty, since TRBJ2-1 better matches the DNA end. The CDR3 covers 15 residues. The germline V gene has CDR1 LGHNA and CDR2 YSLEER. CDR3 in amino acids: CASSQDSGGYNEQFF. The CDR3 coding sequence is TGCGCCAGCAGCCAAGATAGCGGGGGTTACAATGAGCAGTTCTTC.

CDR3 sequence reads: CASSFVREDGYTF. The CDR3 DNA sequence: TGTGCCAGCAGTTTTGTCAGGGAAGATGGCTACACCTTC. The chain links TRBV12-3 or TRBV12-4 to TRBJ1-2, with TRBD1 as a possible D gene (5 bases). The V end was cut by 3 bases, the J end by 6 bases, with 11 bases between. This CDR3 spans 13 amino acids.

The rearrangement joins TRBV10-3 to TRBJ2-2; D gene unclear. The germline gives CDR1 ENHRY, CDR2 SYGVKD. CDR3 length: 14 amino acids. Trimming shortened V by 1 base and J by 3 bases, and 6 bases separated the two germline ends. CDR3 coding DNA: TGTGCCATCAGTGAGTTCTTGGACACCGGGGAGCTGTTTTTT. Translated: CAISEFLDTGELFF.

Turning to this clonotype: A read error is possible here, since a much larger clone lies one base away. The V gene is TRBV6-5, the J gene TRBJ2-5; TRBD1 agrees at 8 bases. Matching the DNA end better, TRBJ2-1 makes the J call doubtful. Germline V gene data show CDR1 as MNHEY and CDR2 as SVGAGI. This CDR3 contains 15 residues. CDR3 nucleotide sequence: TGTGCCGGCAGTTACTCGACAGGGGCAAACAATGAGCAGTTCTTC. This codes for CAGSYSTGANNEQFF.

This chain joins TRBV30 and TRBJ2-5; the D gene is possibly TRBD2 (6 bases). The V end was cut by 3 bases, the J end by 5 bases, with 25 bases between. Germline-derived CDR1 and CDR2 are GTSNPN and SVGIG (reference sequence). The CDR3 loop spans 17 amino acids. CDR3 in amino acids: CAWSISGRLVRGETQYF. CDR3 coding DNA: TGTGCCTGGAGCATCAGCGGGCGCCTGGTACGCGGTGAGACCCAGTACTTC. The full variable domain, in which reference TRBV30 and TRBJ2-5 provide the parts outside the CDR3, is SQTIHQWPATLVQPVGSPLSLECTVEGTSNPNLYWYRQAAGRGLQLLFYSVGIGQISSEVPQNLSASRPQDRQFILSSKKLLLSDSGFYLCAWSISGRLVRGETQYFGPGTRLLVL.

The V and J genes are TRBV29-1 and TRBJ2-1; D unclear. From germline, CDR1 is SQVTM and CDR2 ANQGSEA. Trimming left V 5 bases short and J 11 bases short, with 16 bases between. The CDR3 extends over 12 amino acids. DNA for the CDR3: TGCAGCGTTACCACAATGGCGGAGAAGCAGTTCTTC. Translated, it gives CSVTTMAEKQFF.

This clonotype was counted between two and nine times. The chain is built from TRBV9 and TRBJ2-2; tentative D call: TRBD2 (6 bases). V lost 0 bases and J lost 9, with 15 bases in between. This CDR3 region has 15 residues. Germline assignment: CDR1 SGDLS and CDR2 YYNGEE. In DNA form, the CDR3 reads TGTGCCAGCAGCGTAGGGAGGGATAGGGTCCGGGAGCTGTTTTTT. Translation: CASSVGRDRVRELFF.

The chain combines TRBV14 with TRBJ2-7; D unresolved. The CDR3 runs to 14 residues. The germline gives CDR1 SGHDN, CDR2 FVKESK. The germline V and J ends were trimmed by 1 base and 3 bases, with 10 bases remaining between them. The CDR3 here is CASSQGLSGYEQYF. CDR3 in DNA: TGTGCCAGCAGCCAAGGCTTGTCCGGCTACGAGCAGTACTTC.

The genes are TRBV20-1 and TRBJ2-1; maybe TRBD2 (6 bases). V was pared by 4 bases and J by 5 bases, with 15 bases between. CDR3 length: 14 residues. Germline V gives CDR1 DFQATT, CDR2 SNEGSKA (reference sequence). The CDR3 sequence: CSATRDSPHNEQFF. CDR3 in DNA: TGCAGTGCTACCCGGGACTCCCCTCACAATGAGCAGTTCTTC.

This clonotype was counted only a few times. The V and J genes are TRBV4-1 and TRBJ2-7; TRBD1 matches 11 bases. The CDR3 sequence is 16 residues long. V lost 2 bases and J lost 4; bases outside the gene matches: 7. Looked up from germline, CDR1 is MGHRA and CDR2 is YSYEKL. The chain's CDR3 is CASSQTRTGGLYEQYF. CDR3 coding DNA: TGCGCCAGCAGCCAAACCCGGACAGGGGGCTTATACGAGCAGTACTTC.

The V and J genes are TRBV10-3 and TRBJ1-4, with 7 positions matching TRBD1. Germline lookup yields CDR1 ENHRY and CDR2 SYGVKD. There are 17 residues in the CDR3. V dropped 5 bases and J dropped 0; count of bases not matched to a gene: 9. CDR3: CAISPTGITATNEKLFF. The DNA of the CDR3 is TGTGCCATCAGTCCGACAGGGATCACCGCAACTAATGAAAAACTGTTTTTT.

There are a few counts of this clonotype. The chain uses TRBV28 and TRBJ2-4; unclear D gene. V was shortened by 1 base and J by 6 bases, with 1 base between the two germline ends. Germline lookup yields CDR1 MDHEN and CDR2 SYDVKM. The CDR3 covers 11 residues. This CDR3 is CASSLLNIQYF. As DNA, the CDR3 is TGTGCCAGCAGTTTATTAAACATTCAGTACTTC.